The sequence of this T cell receptor (beta chain) was determined in a study of blood T cell repertoires in COVID-19. V lost 4 bases to trimming and J lost 5 bases; unmatched junction nucleotides: 22. This CDR3 spans 20 amino acids. Germline loops: CDR1 MNHNS, CDR2 SASEGT. As originally analysed: Amplification with reference gene primers provided the estimates of nucleated cell counts. Sequencing was performed with immunoSEQ multiplex PCR; in TCRdb, only in-frame clones are kept and a portion is missing. That table furnishes V, J and clone size, whereas the DNA furnished D and trimming. The sample records more than 45,000 clones, 70% to 85% being singletons.

Sequencing was done on a sample of peripheral blood. The chain links TRBV6-1 to TRBJ2-7; 11 bases line up with TRBD2. This receptor was identified in a human donor in a cohort sampled during active COVID-19. The CDR3 region has the DNA TGTGCCAGCAGTGGGGACAGGGTGATTCCTAGCGGGAGGCGCAGCCACGAGCAGTACTTC. Protein: CASSGDRVIPSGRRSHEQYF.